There are a few counts of the clone carrying this TCR beta chain. The antigen is not known. A universal primer site came from template switching; cDNA carried unique molecular identifiers. TCRdb called the 5' RACE reads again in MiXCR, with one record for every CDR3 protein. The sample lists just under 550,000 distinct CDR3 sequences, roughly 15% occurring once. The sample originates from a study of identical twins. General observations from the study: Clonotypes of the beta chain that were abundant in cord blood carried fewer insertions (memory repertoires showed none). Excess sharing by twins proved weaker in beta out-of-frame sequences.

Germline lookup yields CDR1 ENHRY and CDR2 SYGVKD. V shed 4 bases and J shed 4 bases, with 10 bases lying between them. This CDR3 contains 13 residues. The same sample was also used in a study of yellow fever vaccine responses in identical twins. From that paper: Twins' vaccine T cell response reportedly seemed partly convergent, partly personalized.

This receptor was identified in a woman aged 18-29 years in good health. This chain uses TRBV10-3 with TRBJ2-5; D may be TRBD2 (5 bases). The sequenced material came from CD4+ T cells sorted from blood. CDR3 amino acids: CAISVGLAETQYF. The CDR3 region has the DNA TGTGCCATCAGTGTTGGCCTAGCAGAGACCCAGTACTTC.